Shown below are 5 T cell receptor beta chains from a single sample sequenced in a study of T cells in Graves' hyperthyroidism and ophthalmopathy (dated by TCRdb to about 2019). Libraries were made using multiplex PCR. TCRdb names Illumina HiSeq 2000 as the instrument used. Amplification of TCR beta CDR3 regions was carried out from RNA transcripts. The first round of RT-PCR for the TCR CDR3 was performed with the HTBI primer set and the Qiagen OneStep RT-PCR kit. Clones were called with MiXCR by TCRdb after fastp trimmed the public reads at Q25, and only in-frame beta chains were retained. Under each unique CDR3 protein, matching rows form one entry showing the most common genes and DNA. The sample table holds about 270,000 distinct CDR3 sequences, of which approximately 20% were seen once. The top ten hold roughly 60% of the sample. The specimen sequenced was blood. These receptors were collected from a man aged 25-45 years with Graves' ophthalmopathy.

The V call is TRBV9, the J call TRBJ1-6; D uncertain. V was cut by 0 bases and J by 7 bases, with 8 bases left in between. This CDR3 has 14 residues. The germline gives CDR1 SGDLS, CDR2 YYNGEE. The DNA for the CDR3 is TGTGCCAGCAGCGTAGACCTGGGGAATTCACCCCTCCACTTT. This gives the protein CASSVDLGNSPLHF.

This clonotype was seen only a few times. This rearrangement joins TRBV27 to TRBJ2-7; the D gene could be TRBD1 or TRBD2 (6 bases each). The CDR3 has 13 amino acids. V was clipped by 3 bases and J by 5 bases, with 11 bases between them. Per germline, CDR1 MNHEY and CDR2 SMNVEV (reference sequence). The CDR3 is CASSFIGGHEQYF. Written as DNA, the CDR3 is TGTGCCAGCAGTTTTATAGGGGGGCACGAGCAGTACTTC.

This clonotype has a handful of counts. The chain uses TRBV15 and TRBJ2-1; D call uncertain. Germline assignment: CDR1 LNHNV and CDR2 YYDKDF (reference sequence). The CDR3 is 15 residues long. Trimming shortened V by 5 bases and J by 5 bases, and 16 bases separated the two germline ends. CDR3 bases: TGTGCCACCAGCCCCCGATCTGGGGTCCACAATGAGCAGTTCTTC. This sequence encodes CATSPRSGVHNEQFF.

This clonotype was seen only a few times. J is TRBJ2-7 and V is TRBV28, with D tentatively TRBD2 (5 bases). This CDR3 spans 14 amino acids. Germline CDR1 is MDHEN and CDR2 is SYDVKM. V was clipped by 8 bases and J by 0 bases, with 14 bases between them. CDR3 loop: CASEPPRGSYEQYF. Here the CDR3 DNA reads TGTGCCAGCGAACCTCCCCGGGGCTCCTACGAGCAGTACTTC.

This clonotype was observed many times. This chain uses TRBV20-1 with TRBJ2-2, with 7 bases aligning to TRBD1. CDR1 DFQATT and CDR2 SNEGSKA come from the germline V gene (reference sequence). The CDR3 is 14 residues long. V dropped 6 bases and J dropped 4; count of bases not matched to a gene: 8. The CDR3 loop is CSAFRQGSTGELFF. DNA of the CDR3: TGCAGTGCCTTTCGACAGGGTAGCACCGGGGAGCTGTTTTTT.